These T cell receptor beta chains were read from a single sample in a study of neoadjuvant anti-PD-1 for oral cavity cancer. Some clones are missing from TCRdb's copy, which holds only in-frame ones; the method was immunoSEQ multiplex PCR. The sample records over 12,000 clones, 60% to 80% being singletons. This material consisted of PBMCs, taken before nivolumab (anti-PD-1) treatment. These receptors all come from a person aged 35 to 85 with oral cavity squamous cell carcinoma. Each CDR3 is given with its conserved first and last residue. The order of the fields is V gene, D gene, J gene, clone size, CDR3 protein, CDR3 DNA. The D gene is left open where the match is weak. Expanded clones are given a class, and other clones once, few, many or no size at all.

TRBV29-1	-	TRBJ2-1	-	CSVEDSSFQFF	TGCAGCGTTGAAGATTCTAGCTTTCAGTTCTTC
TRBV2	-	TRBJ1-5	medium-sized	CASSEGQEPQHF	TGTGCCAGCAGTGAGGGGCAAGAGCCCCAGCATTTT
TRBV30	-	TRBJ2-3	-	CAWTPLGDTQYF	TGTGCCTGGACTCCCCTGGGAGATACGCAGTATTTT
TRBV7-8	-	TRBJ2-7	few	CASSIHKPRGNEQYF	TGTGCCAGCAGCATTCATAAACCCCGCGGCAACGAGCAGTACTTC
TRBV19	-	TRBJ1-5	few	CASSIRTGNQPQHF	TGTGCCAGTAGTATTCGTACGGGCAATCAGCCCCAGCATTTT
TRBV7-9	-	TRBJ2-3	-	CASAKTRVGDTQYF	TGTGCCAGCGCCAAGACGAGGGTGGGAGATACGCAGTATTTT
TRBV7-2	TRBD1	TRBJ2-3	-	CASSSGQGAPDTQYF	TGTGCCAGCAGTTCGGGACAGGGGGCCCCAGATACGCAGTATTTT
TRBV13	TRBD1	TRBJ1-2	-	CASSLGSGGYGYTF	TGTGCCAGCAGCTTAGGTTCAGGGGGCTATGGCTACACCTTC
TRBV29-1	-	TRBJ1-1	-	CSDLRVSFGTEAFF	TGCAGCGATCTAAGGGTAAGCTTTGGCACTGAAGCTTTCTTT
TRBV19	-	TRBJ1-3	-	CASSGVGNTIYF	TGTGCCAGTAGTGGGGTTGGAAACACCATATATTTT
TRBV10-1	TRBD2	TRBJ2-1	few	CASSSLTSGGYNEQFF	TGCGCCAGCAGTTCCCTCACTAGCGGAGGTTACAATGAGCAGTTCTTC
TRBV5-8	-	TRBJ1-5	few	CASSLDSPPDQPQHF	TGTGCCAGCAGCTTGGACAGTCCCCCTGATCAGCCCCAGCATTTT
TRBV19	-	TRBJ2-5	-	CASSMGYQETQYF	TGTGCCAGTAGTATGGGGTACCAAGAGACCCAGTACTTC
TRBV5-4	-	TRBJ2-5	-	CASSFVQGETQYF	TGTGCCAGCAGCTTTGTCCAGGGGGAGACCCAGTACTTC
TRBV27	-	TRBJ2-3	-	CASSLGRGVTDTQYF	TGTGCCAGCAGTTTGGGGAGAGGGGTCACAGATACGCAGTATTTT
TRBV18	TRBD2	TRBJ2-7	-	CASSRPGLDYEQYF	TGTGCCAGCTCACGTCCGGGACTAGATTACGAGCAGTACTTC
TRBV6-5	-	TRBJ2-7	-	CASSYNRDSEQYF	TGTGCCAGCAGTTACAATCGGGATTCCGAGCAGTACTTC
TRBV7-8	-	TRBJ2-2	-	CASSLVDTGELFF	TGTGCCAGCAGCTTAGTTGACACCGGGGAGCTGTTTTTT
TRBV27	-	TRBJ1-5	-	CASSPSNSNQPQHF	TGTGCCAGCAGTCCTAGTAATAGCAATCAGCCCCAGCATTTT
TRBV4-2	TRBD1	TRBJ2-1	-	CASSPETGQPYNEQFF	TGTGCCAGCAGCCCTGAGACAGGGCAACCCTACAATGAGCAGTTCTTC
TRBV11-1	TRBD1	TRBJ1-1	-	CASSQLQGGAEAFF	TGTGCCAGCAGTCAGCTTCAGGGGGGGGCTGAAGCTTTCTTT
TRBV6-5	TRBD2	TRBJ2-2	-	CASSYSVAGGGELFF	TGTGCCAGCAGTTACTCGGTAGCGGGAGGCGGGGAGCTGTTTTTT
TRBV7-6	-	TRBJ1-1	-	CASLNPKRGTEAFF	TGTGCCAGCCTGAACCCCAAAAGGGGCACTGAAGCTTTCTTT
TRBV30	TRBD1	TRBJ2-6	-	CAWSVLRTGGANVLTF	TGTGCCTGGAGTGTCCTCCGGACAGGTGGGGCCAACGTCCTGACTTTC
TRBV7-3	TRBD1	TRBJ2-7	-	CASSPGQGAYEQYF	TGTGCCAGCAGTCCGGGACAGGGTGCCTACGAGCAGTACTTC
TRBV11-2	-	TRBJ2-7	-	CASSSYRDRSYEQYF	TGTGCCAGCAGCTCGTACCGGGACCGATCTTACGAGCAGTACTTC